The rows below give T cell receptor beta chains drawn from one sample of a study of CD4+ T cells in melanoma. Repertoires were generated with immunoSEQ multiplex PCR, while TCRdb's copy carries only in-frame clones and drops some. The top ten hold 7.5% to 9.5% of the sample, which has 10,000 to 13,000 clones, approximately 66% seen once. The sample was cells from a culture (not recorded whether cultured in vitro). These receptors all come from a human donor with melanoma. Both conserved end residues are part of each CDR3. Fields, in order: D gene, clone size, V gene, J gene, CDR3 DNA, CDR3 protein. The D gene is left open where the match is weak. Not all rows give a size; the values are once, few, many and, for expanded clones, a class.

TRBD1	.	TRBV2	TRBJ2-2	TGTGCCAGCAAACACGAGGGGGCGCTGCCTGGGGAGCTGTTTTTT	CASKHEGALPGELFF
.	.	TRBV30	TRBJ1-6	TGTGCCTGGAGTCGGGACTCAGCGGCCCCCCTCCACTTT	CAWSRDSAAPLHF
TRBD2	.	TRBV14	TRBJ2-5	TGTGCCAGCAGCCAACTGCGGGGGTTTCAAGGGGAGACCCAGTACTTC	CASSQLRGFQGETQYF
.	.	TRBV7-3	TRBJ1-1	TGTGCCAGCAGCCCCCGGCCGGACACTGAAGCTTTCTTT	CASSPRPDTEAFF
TRBD1	.	TRBV11-2	TRBJ1-1	TGTGCCAGCAGCGCGGGGACAGGAACGAACACTGAAGCTTTCTTT	CASSAGTGTNTEAFF
.	.	TRBV5-1	TRBJ1-1	TGCGCCAGCAGCTTGATTACGGTGAACACTGAAGCTTTCTTT	CASSLITVNTEAFF
TRBD1	.	TRBV6-5	TRBJ1-6	TGTGCCAGCAGGGGAACCGGGACAGGGTATTCACCCCTCCACTTT	CASRGTGTGYSPLHF
.	few	TRBV4-2	TRBJ1-5	TGTGCCAGCAGCCAGGACCAGCTGGGTCGGCCCCAGCATTTT	CASSQDQLGRPQHF
.	.	TRBV30	TRBJ1-6	TGTGCCTGGAGTTCAACTCGGGCGGGTAATTCACCCCTCCACTTT	CAWSSTRAGNSPLHF
TRBD2	.	TRBV19	TRBJ2-3	TGTGCCAGTAGTCGAACTAGCGGGGGGGGCACAGATACGCAGTATTTT	CASSRTSGGGTDTQYF
.	few	TRBV6-1	TRBJ1-6	TGTGCCAGCGAGGGCCGAAATTCACCCCTCCACTTT	CASEGRNSPLHF
.	few	TRBV27	TRBJ1-1	TGTGCCAGCAGTTTGGAGGCGGGACAGAACACTGAAGCTTTCTTT	CASSLEAGQNTEAFF
.	once	TRBV5-6	TRBJ1-2	TGTGCCAGCAGTTTGGGACGGACTTATGGCTACACCTTC	CASSLGRTYGYTF
.	.	TRBV6-5	TRBJ2-1	TGTGCCAGCAGTTACTCTTCCGTTAGCGATGAGCAGTTCTTC	CASSYSSVSDEQFF
.	medium-sized	TRBV6-6	TRBJ2-1	TGTGCCAGCAGTTACTCTGTTGGCGGCGATGAGCAGTTCTTC	CASSYSVGGDEQFF
.	.	TRBV4-1	TRBJ2-3	TGCGCCAGCAGCCAAGCGGGGGGCGGGGTATTATATACGCAGTATTTT	CASSQAGGGVLYTQYF
.	.	TRBV6-1	TRBJ1-2	TGTGCCAGTTCCTGGCGGGGGAGGGGTGATTATGGCTACACCTTC	CASSWRGRGDYGYTF
.	few	TRBV18	TRBJ1-4	TGTGCCAGCTCAGCGACGAGGAGTGAAAAACTGTTTTTT	CASSATRSEKLFF
.	few	TRBV5-1	TRBJ1-1	TGCGCCAGCAGCTTGGGACACGGGAACACTGAAGCTTTCTTT	CASSLGHGNTEAFF
.	few	TRBV2	TRBJ2-3	TGTGCCAGCAGTAGGGTCGGACAGAGAACAGATACGCAGTATTTT	CASSRVGQRTDTQYF
TRBD2	.	TRBV30	TRBJ2-3	TGTGCCTGGGCGGGGGGCCTAGTTCTCACAGATACGCAGTATTTT	CAWAGGLVLTDTQYF
.	few	TRBV2	TRBJ2-7	TGTGCCAGCTGGCGGGGAGGATCCTACGAGCAGTACTTC	CASWRGGSYEQYF
TRBD1	few	TRBV19	TRBJ2-7	TGTGCCAGTAGCAGGGACAGGGGTTCCTGGGGCTCCTACGAGCAGTACTTC	CASSRDRGSWGSYEQYF
.	.	TRBV2	TRBJ1-1	TGTGCCAGCAGGGAACAGGGTTCTGACGCTTTCTTT	CASREQGSDAFF
TRBD1	.	TRBV30	TRBJ1-5	TGTGCCTGGGGGGTCGGGGGACAGGGCAATCAGCCCCAGCATTTT	CAWGVGGQGNQPQHF
.	.	TRBV6-1	TRBJ2-1	TGTGCCAGCAGGGCGACTAGTTTAGACAATGAGCAGTTCTTC	CASRATSLDNEQFF
TRBD2	once	TRBV7-8	TRBJ2-3	TGTGCCAGCAGCCCCCGTGAAGCGGGGGGATACGATACGCAGTATTTT	CASSPREAGGYDTQYF
TRBD1	few	TRBV18	TRBJ1-2	TGTGCCAGCTCCCTGGGACAGAGAGATGGCTACACCTTC	CASSLGQRDGYTF
.	once	TRBV18	TRBJ2-7	TGTGCCAGCTCACCCGACTCCTACGAGCAGTACTTC	CASSPDSYEQYF
TRBD2	.	TRBV10-2	TRBJ2-1	TGCGCCAGCAGTGCTGGACTAGCGGGGTTCTACAATGAGCAGTTCTTC	CASSAGLAGFYNEQFF
.	.	TRBV29-1	TRBJ2-2	TGCAGCGTTCATTGGGGGTCGGACACCGGGGAGCTGTTTTTT	CSVHWGSDTGELFF
.	few	TRBV11-2	TRBJ1-2	TGCGGTAGTAGTCCGGGATCTGGCTACACCTTC	CGSSPGSGYTF
.	.	TRBV10-2	TRBJ1-3	TGCGCCAGCGTCCACCTTGCGACAAACACCATATATTTT	CASVHLATNTIYF
TRBD1	.	TRBV15	TRBJ1-2	TGTGCCACCAGCAGAGACAATTGGGACAGGGATCGTGGCTACACCTTC	CATSRDNWDRDRGYTF
TRBD1	.	TRBV6-1	TRBJ1-2	TGTGCCAGCAGACGGGACAGCACTAACTATGGCTACACCTTC	CASRRDSTNYGYTF
.	.	TRBV6-1	TRBJ1-1	TGTGCCAGCAGTGCTTTATTGGGCGAAACTGAAGCTTTCTTT	CASSALLGETEAFF
.	.	TRBV5-1	TRBJ1-1	TGCGCCAGCAGAACGGGGCTGAACACTGAAGCTTTCTTT	CASRTGLNTEAFF
TRBD2	.	TRBV5-4	TRBJ2-7	TGTGCCAGCGGCGACCAGCGGGGGGCTAGCACCTACGAGCAGTACTTC	CASGDQRGASTYEQYF
.	once	TRBV2	TRBJ1-2	TGTGCCAGCACCTCCGGGACGAACGTCCGGGGCTACACCTTC	CASTSGTNVRGYTF
.	.	TRBV20-1	TRBJ2-5	TGCAGTGCTAGAACGGAGACCCAGTACTTC	CSARTETQYF
.	.	TRBV12-5	TRBJ2-7	TGTGCTAGTACTAAAGAAGTTGGGGGGACTTTAGCCTACGAGCAGTACTTC	CASTKEVGGTLAYEQYF
.	.	TRBV6-5	TRBJ1-4	TGTGCCAGCAGTTTATTCGTGGGGGAAAAACTGTTTTTT	CASSLFVGEKLFF
.	.	TRBV5-4	TRBJ2-2	TGTGCCAGCAGCCCTGCGGGGCGGAGGACCACCGGGGAGCTGTTTTTT	CASSPAGRRTTGELFF
.	few	TRBV7-6	TRBJ2-7	TGTGCCAGCAGCCCTCGGTGGAAGGGTGGATACGAGCAGTACTTC	CASSPRWKGGYEQYF
.	.	TRBV6-6	TRBJ2-2	TGTGCCAGCAGCGGGACTCAAGGAACCGGGGAGCTGTTTTTT	CASSGTQGTGELFF
TRBD1	.	TRBV19	TRBJ2-7	TGTGCCAGTAGTAAGGGACAGGAGACCTACGAGCAGTACTTC	CASSKGQETYEQYF
.	.	TRBV2	TRBJ1-1	TGTGCCAGCAGTGCACAGGGGAACACTGAAGCTTTCTTT	CASSAQGNTEAFF
.	.	TRBV7-2	TRBJ2-7	TGTGCCAGCAGCTTAGCGTGGGGCCCTAGCTACGAGCAGTACTTC	CASSLAWGPSYEQYF
TRBD1	.	TRBV9	TRBJ2-2	TGTGCCAGCAGCGTAGGACAGGGCGAGCGAGGACAGGGGGAGCTGTTTTTT	CASSVGQGERGQGELFF
.	.	TRBV5-6	TRBJ2-1	TGTGCCAGCAGCTCCCAGGGGAACGGGGCAAATGAGCAGTTCTTC	CASSSQGNGANEQFF
.	.	TRBV7-3	TRBJ2-3	TGTGCCAGCAGCTTATCGCCAGGGGGGGGAGATACGCAGTATTTT	CASSLSPGGGDTQYF
.	few	TRBV6-5	TRBJ1-5	TGTGCCAGCAGTCCCTCGGGCCGCAATCAGCCCCAGCATTTT	CASSPSGRNQPQHF
TRBD1	few	TRBV5-1	TRBJ2-2	TGCGCCAGCAGCCCCCTCCCGGGACAGGGAAAGGGGACCACCGGGGAGCTGTTTTTT	CASSPLPGQGKGTTGELFF
.	.	TRBV6-1	TRBJ1-1	TGTGCCAGCAGTGACCCAGGTTTGTACACTGAAGCTTTCTTT	CASSDPGLYTEAFF